These 19 T cell receptor beta chains originate from one sample sequenced in a study of sequential checkpoint blockade in melanoma (dated by TCRdb to the late 2010s). The sample's treatment or condition label, decoded: randomized to nivolumab then ipilimumab (arm A) or the reverse (arm B). Libraries were constructed by the immunoSEQ multiplex PCR assay. In TCRdb, the immuneACCESS table is reduced to in-frame sequences with V and J assigned. These tables do not hold every clone; where another copy was compared, an unresolved V gene accounts for under half, and the others remain unexplained. The sample has some 13,000 clones on record, around 70% of them singletons. The top ten clonotypes cover under 35% of the sample. Sequenced here: CD8+ T cells sorted from blood (inferred from file names), sampled from a patient given nivolumab and ipilimumab in sequence. Receptors originate from a human donor with melanoma.

In DNA, the CDR3 is TGTGCCAGCAGTGTCGGACAGGGGCCCTACGAGCAGTACTTC. Protein sequence: CASSVGQGPYEQYF. V usage is TRBV25-1 and J usage is TRBJ2-7; the match to TRBD1 covers 9 bases. The ends lost 4 bases at V and 2 bases at J; junction bases unmatched: 3. Per the germline V gene, CDR1 is MGHDK and CDR2 is SYGVNS. The CDR3 has 14 amino acids.

The rearrangement links TRBV19 to TRBJ2-2; 8 nucleotides align to TRBD1. Trimming removed 3 bases from V and 5 bases from J; junction bases left unmatched: 2. This CDR3 is built from 14 residues. Per germline, CDR1 LNHDA and CDR2 SQIVND (reference sequence). The CDR3 region has the DNA TGTGCCAGTAGTATTTACAGGGGGACCGGGGAGCTGTTTTTT. This gives the protein CASSIYRGTGELFF.

The CDR3 nucleotides read TGTGCCAGCAGTGTGGGCGGGAGGGCTACAGATACGCAGTATTTT. As protein: CASSVGGRATDTQYF. The chain uses TRBV2 and TRBJ2-3, with TRBD2 matching over 9 bases. Germline CDR1 SNHLY, CDR2 FYNNEI. J gave up 3 bases and V 4 bases, and 5 bases lay outside the gene matches. The length of the CDR3 is 15 residues. Based on the CDR3 plus reference TRBV2 and TRBJ2-3, the full variable domain is EPEVTQTPSHQVTQMGQEVILRCVPISNHLYFYWYRQILGQKVEFLVSFYNNEISEKSEIFDDQFSVERPDGSNFTLKIRSTKLEDSAMYFCASSVGGRATDTQYFGPGTRLTVL.

V gene TRBV9 combines with J gene TRBJ2-7, with D perhaps matching TRBD2 (5 bases). Trimming pared 4 bases from V and 2 bases from J, leaving 7 bases between. Per the germline V gene, CDR1 is SGDLS and CDR2 is YYNGEE. The CDR3 contains 12 residues. CDR3 DNA: TGTGCCAGCAGCCGCGGGCCCTACGAGCAGTACTTC. It yields the protein CASSRGPYEQYF.

The V call is TRBV27, the J call TRBJ1-5; no definite D call. V gave up 6 bases and J gave up 2 bases, with 14 bases separating them. The CDR3 contains 15 residues. The germline V gene encodes CDR1 MNHEY and CDR2 SMNVEV (reference sequence). As DNA, the CDR3 is TGTGCCAGCAGCCGGACCCCGAGGGGCAATCAGCCCCAGCATTTT. Amino acid sequence: CASSRTPRGNQPQHF.

J is TRBJ2-7 and V is TRBV9; D gene unclear. CDR3 length equals 15 residues. V lost 0 bases and J lost 7, with 17 bases in between. Germline loops: CDR1 SGDLS, CDR2 YYNGEE. The CDR3 DNA is TGTGCCAGCAGCGTAGACGGGTCCCTGATGTATGAGCAGTACTTC. Protein sequence: CASSVDGSLMYEQYF.

This clone was seen once. The chain carries TRBV9 and TRBJ1-1; no clear D. Germline CDR1 is SGDLS and CDR2 is YYNGEE. Trimming stripped 0 bases from V and 2 bases from J, with 5 bases between. This CDR3 comprises 13 residues. CDR3 bases: TGTGCCAGCAGCGTAGATGTAAACACTGAAGCTTTCTTT. Its translation: CASSVDVNTEAFF.

V gene TRBV7-9 combines with J gene TRBJ1-2, with 7 nucleotides matching TRBD1. V shed 4 bases and J 6 bases; nucleotides not matched to a gene: 11. The V gene's germline CDR1 is SEHNR and CDR2 FQNEAQ (reference sequence). The CDR3 contains 15 residues. CDR3 region: CASSSGQVKGDGYTF. The CDR3 DNA follows: TGTGCCAGCAGCTCTGGACAGGTCAAAGGGGATGGCTACACCTTC.

V gene TRBV27 combines with J gene TRBJ2-7; possible D gene TRBD2, 5 bases. Germline V gives CDR1 MNHEY, CDR2 SMNVEV (reference sequence). Trimming removed 8 bases at V and 3 bases at J, with 5 bases between. The CDR3 extends over 10 amino acids. The DNA for the CDR3 is TGTGCCAGCGGACTCTACGAGCAGTACTTC. This encodes CASGLYEQYF.

Notes on this clone: An end of the junction does not agree with germline; a read error may underlie this. The genes are TRBV5-8 and TRBJ2-1; TRBD1 agrees at 8 bases. The length of the CDR3 is 11 residues. Germline V gene data show CDR1 as SGHTS and CDR2 as YDEGEE. CDR3 sequence: CASSRDRLQLF. The CDR3, as DNA: TGTGCCAGCAGCAGGGACAGGCTCCAGCTCTTC. The full variable domain, rest sourced from reference TRBV5-8 and TRBJ2-1, is EAGVTQSPTHLIKTRGQQATLRCSPISGHTSVYWYQQALGLGLQFLLWYDEGEERNRGNFPPRFSGRQFPNYSSELNVNALELEDSALYLCASSRDRLQLFGPGTRLTVL.

This chain links TRBV13 with TRBJ2-2; D not certain. CDR3 size: 14 residues. Germline CDR1 PRHDT, CDR2 FYEKMQ (reference sequence). Trimming left V 10 bases short and J 0 bases short, with 12 bases between. This CDR3 is CATRRVANTGELFF. In DNA, the CDR3 is TGTGCCACCAGGAGAGTCGCGAACACCGGGGAGCTGTTTTTT. The complete variable domain, with remaining parts taken from reference TRBV13 and TRBJ2-2, reads AAGVIQSPRHLIKEKRETATLKCYPIPRHDTVYWYQQGPGQDPQFLISFYEKMQSDKGSIPDRFSAQQFSDYHSELNMSSLELGDSALYFCATRRVANTGELFFGEGSRLTVL.

This clone was observed once. The chain recombines TRBV7-8 with TRBJ1-4, with D tentatively TRBD1 (5 bases). There are 15 residues in the CDR3. Germline V lookup: CDR1 SGHVS, CDR2 FQNEAQ. Trimming shortened V by 1 base and J by 2 bases, and 8 bases separated the two germline ends. Here the CDR3 DNA reads TGTGCCAGCAGCTTAGTTGCAGGGACTAATGAAAAACTGTTTTTT. This gives the protein CASSLVAGTNEKLFF.

The chain uses TRBV6-6 and TRBJ2-5; 9 bases agree with TRBD1. The J call is doubtful: the DNA matches TRBJ2-7 better. There are 15 residues in the CDR3. The germline CDR1 and CDR2 sequences are MNHNY and SVGAGI (reference sequence). Here the CDR3 reads CASSYRTGEAYEQYF. Written as DNA, the CDR3 is TGTGCCAGCAGTTACAGGACAGGGGAGGCCTACGAGCAGTACTTC.

The rearrangement joins TRBV2 to TRBJ1-2, with D tentatively TRBD1 (5 bases). Per the germline V gene, CDR1 is SNHLY and CDR2 is FYNNEI. Deletions cut 6 bases from V and 2 bases from J, with 10 bases between. The CDR3 is made up of 13 amino acids. The CDR3 loop reads CASRGGENYGYTF. The CDR3 bases are TGTGCCAGCAGGGGGGGGGAAAACTATGGCTACACCTTC.

The J gene is TRBJ2-5, the V gene TRBV7-9, with D maybe TRBD2 (5 bases). The J call could be wrong; TRBJ2-7 is a better fit for the DNA end. The germline V gene encodes CDR1 SEHNR and CDR2 FQNEAQ (reference sequence). CDR3 length: 12 amino acids. The CDR3 here is CASSPGIHEQYF. The DNA of the CDR3 is TGTGCCAGCAGCCCGGGGATCCACGAGCAGTACTTC.

The rearrangement joins TRBV15 to TRBJ2-1; the D is unclear. CDR3 length equals 14 residues. Trimming pared 0 bases from V and 3 bases from J, leaving 6 bases between. CDR1 is LNHNV and CDR2 is YYDKDF in the germline V gene (reference sequence). The CDR3 loop is CATSRDPVYNEQFF. DNA of the CDR3: TGTGCCACCAGCAGAGATCCCGTCTACAATGAGCAGTTCTTC.

This clone has just one count. V gene TRBV7-9 combines with J gene TRBJ2-5; D is perhaps TRBD2 (6 bases). The V and J ends lost 2 bases and 7 bases respectively, with 14 bases between them. Germline CDR1 reads SEHNR; CDR2 reads FQNEAQ (reference sequence). The CDR3 covers 14 residues. CDR3 loop: CASSLISGGGTQYF. The CDR3 DNA follows: TGTGCCAGCAGCTTAATTAGCGGTGGGGGGACCCAGTACTTC.

The chain couples TRBV7-9 to TRBJ2-7, with D perhaps TRBD1 (6 bases). Trimming took off 5 bases at V and 2 bases at J, with 10 bases between the two ends. The length of the CDR3 is 13 residues. Germline V CDR1 and CDR2: SEHNR, FQNEAQ (reference sequence). CDR3 sequence reads: CASSLRTAYEQYF. CDR3 sequence (DNA): TGTGCCAGCAGCCTCAGGACAGCCTACGAGCAGTACTTC.

J is TRBJ2-7 and V is TRBV6-4, with D possibly matching TRBD1 (6 bases). V was pared by 6 bases and J by 1 base, with 19 bases between. The CDR3 covers 16 residues. The V gene's germline CDR1 is MRHNA and CDR2 SNTAGT. CDR3: CASSTPGVRKSYEQYF. CDR3 bases: TGTGCCAGCAGCACGCCAGGGGTCCGAAAGTCCTACGAGCAGTACTTC.